This TCR beta chain originates from a study of OX40 agonist ivuxolimab in advanced cancers. Study background: There were three patients with partial responses, one having hepatocellular carcinoma and two cutaneous melanoma.

Trimming removed 5 bases from V and 5 bases from J; junction bases left unmatched: 12. Germline V gene data show CDR1 as SGHTA and CDR2 as FQGNSA. This CDR3 has 16 residues. Assay used: immunoSEQ multiplex PCR; TCRdb lists only in-frame clones, some missing. The sample has under 95,000 clones; approximately 90% are singletons. This chain joins TRBV7-2 and TRBJ2-5; 9 bases map to TRBD1. The material was CD4+ or CD8+ T cells sorted from blood, obtained in a trial of the OX40 agonist ivuxolimab. This TCR derives from an adult with an advanced solid tumor such as melanoma, head and neck, liver or kidney cancer. CDR3 nucleotides: TGTGCCAGCAGCCAATCTAAAGGGACAGGGTGGGAGACCCAGTACTTC. Its translation: CASSQSKGTGWETQYF.